This entry is about one T cell receptor (beta chain). Antigen unknown. No neoadjuvant therapy was given to the selected pancreatic ductal adenocarcinoma patients before their surgery. The record originates from a study of T cells in pancreatic ductal adenocarcinoma. Study-level points and caveats: Tumors hold more CD45RO+ effector T cells, which may bias toward lower diversity. Compared with tumor, blood showed more total productive templates and roughly 8-fold more clonotypes. Blood clonality (roughly 0.07) did not differ significantly from tumor (around 0.1).

Clones were read by immunoSEQ multiplex PCR, and TCRdb kept only the in-frame ones, dropping some. The table includes 25,000 to 35,000 clones, over 85% detected once. Per germline, CDR1 SEHNR and CDR2 FQNEAQ (reference sequence). The V end was cut by 4 bases, the J end by 2 bases, with 14 bases between. This CDR3 spans 15 amino acids. The chain joins TRBV7-9 to TRBJ2-5, with a weak D call TRBD2 (5 bases). The origin of this receptor is a human donor with pancreatic ductal adenocarcinoma. Specimen: PBMCs. This CDR3 reads CASSSPRRQQETQYF. In DNA, the CDR3 is TGTGCCAGCAGCTCCCCAAGGAGGCAGCAAGAGACCCAGTACTTC.